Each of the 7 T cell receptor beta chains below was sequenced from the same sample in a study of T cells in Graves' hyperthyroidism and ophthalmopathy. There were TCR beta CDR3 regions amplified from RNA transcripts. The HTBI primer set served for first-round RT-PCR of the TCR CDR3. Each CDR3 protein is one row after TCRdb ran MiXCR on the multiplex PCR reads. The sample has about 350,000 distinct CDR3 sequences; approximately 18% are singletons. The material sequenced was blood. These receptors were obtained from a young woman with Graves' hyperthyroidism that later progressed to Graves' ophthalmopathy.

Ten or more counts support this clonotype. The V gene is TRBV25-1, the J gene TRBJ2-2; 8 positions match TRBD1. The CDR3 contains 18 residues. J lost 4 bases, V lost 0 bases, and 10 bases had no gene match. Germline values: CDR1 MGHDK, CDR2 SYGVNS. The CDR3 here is CASSEYGRGRLSTGELFF. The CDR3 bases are TGTGCCAGCAGTGAATACGGCAGGGGGCGTTTGAGCACCGGGGAGCTGTTTTTT.

The DNA for the CDR3 is TGTGCCACTTCGGGACTAGCGGGGAAAAGTAGCACAGATACGCAGTATTTT. This codes for CATSGLAGKSSTDTQYF. The chain combines TRBV19 with TRBJ2-3; 13 bases align to TRBD2. Trimming removed 10 bases from V and 0 bases from J; junction bases left unmatched: 10. Germline CDR1 is LNHDA and CDR2 is SQIVND (reference sequence). The CDR3 contains 17 residues.

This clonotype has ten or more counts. The CDR3 nucleotides are TGTGCCAGCAGCTCCGTAACTAATGAAAAACTGTTTTTT. Translated: CASSSVTNEKLFF. J is TRBJ1-4 and V is TRBV3-1; D is unclear. Trimming removed 5 bases at V and 1 base at J, with 5 bases between. Germline CDR1 and CDR2: LGHDT and YNNKEL (reference sequence). The length of the CDR3 is 13 residues.

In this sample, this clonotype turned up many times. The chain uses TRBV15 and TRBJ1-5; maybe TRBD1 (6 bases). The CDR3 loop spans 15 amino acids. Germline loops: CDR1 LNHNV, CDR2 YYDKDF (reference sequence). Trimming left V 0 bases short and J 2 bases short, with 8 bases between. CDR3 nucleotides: TGTGCCACCAGCAGAGACAGGGGTCGCAATCAGCCCCAGCATTTT. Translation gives CATSRDRGRNQPQHF.

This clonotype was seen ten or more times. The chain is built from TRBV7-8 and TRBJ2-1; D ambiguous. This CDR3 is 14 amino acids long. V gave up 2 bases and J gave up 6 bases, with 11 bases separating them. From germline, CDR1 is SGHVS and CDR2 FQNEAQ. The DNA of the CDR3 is TGTGCCAGCAGCTTAAGGTATACGGCCAATGAGCAGTTCTTC. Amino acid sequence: CASSLRYTANEQFF.

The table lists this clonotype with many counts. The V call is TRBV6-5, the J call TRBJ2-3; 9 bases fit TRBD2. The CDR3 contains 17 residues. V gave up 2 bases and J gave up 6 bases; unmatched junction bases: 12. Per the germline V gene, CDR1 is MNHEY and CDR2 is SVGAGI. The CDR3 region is CASSYSVGREGRDTQYF. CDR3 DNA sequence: TGTGCCAGCAGTTACAGCGTGGGGCGGGAGGGCCGCGATACGCAGTATTTT.

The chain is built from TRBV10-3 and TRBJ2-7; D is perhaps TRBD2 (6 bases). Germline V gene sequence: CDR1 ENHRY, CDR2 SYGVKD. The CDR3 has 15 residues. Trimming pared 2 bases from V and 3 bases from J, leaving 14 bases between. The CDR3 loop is CAISERGGSGYEQYV. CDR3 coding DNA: TGTGCCATCAGTGAGCGGGGTGGTAGCGGCTACGAGCAGTACGTC.